This passage covers 27 T cell receptor beta chains from one sample sequenced in a study of blood T cell repertoires in COVID-19 (dated by TCRdb to 2020 to 2021). Library creation used the immunoSEQ multiplex PCR assay. TCRdb holds this immuneACCESS table with in-frame rearrangements only. Some clones are missing; in checked studies, unresolved V genes explain under half, and the rest has no known cause. The sample contains roughly 250,000 clones, 84% of them found a single time. The ten biggest clones cover approximately 9% of the sample. Sequencing input: peripheral blood. Receptors originate from a human donor in a cohort sampled during active COVID-19.

This chain connects TRBV5-4 to TRBJ2-1, with unresolved D. The germline gives CDR1 SGHNT, CDR2 YYREEE (reference sequence). V shed 10 bases and J shed 0 bases, with 14 bases lying between them. The CDR3 sequence is 14 residues long. In nucleotides, the CDR3 is TGTGCCTGTCAGGCGCGAAGCTCCTACAATGAGCAGTTCTTC. This translates into CACQARSSYNEQFF.

The rearrangement uses TRBV9 and TRBJ1-2; TRBD1 might be the D (6 bases). Germline CDR1 is SGDLS and CDR2 is YYNGEE. This CDR3 has 15 amino acids. V was trimmed by 0 bases and J by 5 bases, leaving 14 bases between them. CDR3: CASSVGGSRGYGYTF. The DNA of the CDR3 is TGTGCCAGCAGCGTAGGTGGCTCCAGGGGATATGGCTACACCTTC.

This chain joins TRBV2 and TRBJ2-5; 11 nucleotides match TRBD1. There are 15 residues in the CDR3. Per the germline V gene, CDR1 is SNHLY and CDR2 is FYNNEI. V lost 8 bases and J lost 4; bases outside the gene matches: 9. This CDR3 is CASPMDRGRRETQYF. The CDR3 DNA reads as TGTGCCAGCCCAATGGACAGGGGGCGCCGAGAGACCCAGTACTTC. The complete variable domain, with remaining parts taken from reference TRBV2 and TRBJ2-5, reads EPEVTQTPSHQVTQMGQEVILRCVPISNHLYFYWYRQILGQKVEFLVSFYNNEISEKSEIFDDQFSVERPDGSNFTLKIRSTKLEDSAMYFCASPMDRGRRETQYFGPGTRLLVL.

This sequence joins TRBV7-2 and TRBJ1-1, with a weak D call TRBD1 (5 bases). The CDR3 is 15 amino acids. V lost 5 bases to trimming and J lost 0 bases, with 13 bases between them. The germline V gene has CDR1 SGHTA and CDR2 FQGNSA. The CDR3 reads CASSTMGGVNTEAFF. The CDR3 coding sequence is TGTGCCAGCAGCACGATGGGGGGAGTGAACACTGAAGCTTTCTTT.

The chain carries TRBV4-3 and TRBJ1-2; maybe TRBD1 (6 bases). V lost 2 bases and J lost 5, with 15 bases in between. Germline-derived CDR1 and CDR2 are LGHNA and YSLEER. The CDR3 extends over 15 amino acids. The CDR3 is CASSQIAGTQYGYTF. CDR3 nucleotide sequence: TGCGCCAGCAGCCAAATAGCCGGGACACAGTATGGCTACACCTTC.

The genes are TRBV5-1 and TRBJ1-4; 8 nucleotides line up with TRBD1. J was trimmed by 8 bases and V by 0 bases; bases with no gene match: 12. This CDR3 comprises 17 residues. CDR1 is SGHRS, CDR2 YFSETQ, per germline. CDR3 DNA: TGCGCCAGCAGCTTGGGGACTGGGACAGGTCGTTCGGAAAAACTGTTTTTT. Its protein product is CASSLGTGTGRSEKLFF.

This clone turned up a few times. The chain is built from TRBV12-3 or TRBV12-4 and TRBJ1-2; unclear D gene. Trimming removed 2 bases at V and 1 base at J, with 2 bases between. The CDR3 sequence is 12 residues long. CDR3 in amino acids: CASSLRNYGYTF. As DNA, the CDR3 is TGTGCCAGCAGTTTACGTAACTATGGCTACACCTTC.

The chain employs TRBV5-1 and TRBJ2-1, with TRBD1 as a possible D gene (5 bases). The length of the CDR3 is 15 residues. Trimming shortened V by 0 bases and J by 9 bases, and 16 bases separated the two germline ends. The V gene's germline CDR1 is SGHRS and CDR2 YFSETQ. CDR3 region: CASSLGQFTRSEQFF. The CDR3 nucleotides read TGCGCCAGCAGCTTGGGACAGTTTACTCGGAGTGAGCAGTTCTTC.

The J gene is TRBJ2-7, the V gene TRBV6-2 or TRBV6-3; the D is unclear. Germline loops: CDR1 MNHEY, CDR2 SVGEGT. Between the trimmed V and J ends, which lost 5 bases and 2 bases, there was a span of 13 bases. This CDR3 contains 14 residues. This chain's CDR3 is CASSPPSQTYEQYF. CDR3 nucleotide sequence: TGTGCCAGCAGTCCACCCTCTCAGACCTACGAGCAGTACTTC.

This clone was seen only once. This chain links TRBV6-6 with TRBJ2-2, with D perhaps matching TRBD1 (6 bases). Per the germline V gene, CDR1 is MNHNY and CDR2 is SVGAGI (reference sequence). V lost 8 bases and J 1 base, leaving 11 bases between the germline ends. CDR3 length: 14 residues. The CDR3 is CASLQGLNTGELFF. The CDR3 coding sequence is TGTGCCAGCTTGCAGGGGCTGAACACCGGGGAGCTGTTTTTT.

The gene calls are TRBV7-8 and TRBJ2-6, with 8 bases fitting TRBD1. The CDR3 has 15 residues. Trimming took 3 bases from V and 3 from J; bases not matched to a gene: 1. CDR1 and CDR2 from the germline V gene are SGHVS and FQNEAQ. The CDR3 nucleotides are TGTGCCAGCAGCTTGACAGGGGTTGGGGCCAACGTCCTGACTTTC. Protein sequence: CASSLTGVGANVLTF.

This chain uses TRBV3-1 (or the pseudogene TRBV3-2) with TRBJ2-7, with TRBD1 identical over 7 bases. Germline V gene lookup returns CDR1 LGHDT and CDR2 YNNKEL (reference sequence). V shed 6 bases and J 7 bases; nucleotides not matched to a gene: 6. The CDR3 is 12 residues long. DNA for the CDR3: TGTGCCAGCAGAACGACAGGGCGGGAGCAGTACTTC. As protein: CASRTTGREQYF.

This chain links TRBV6-5 with TRBJ2-7; 9 nucleotides match TRBD1. Germline V gene sequence: CDR1 MNHEY, CDR2 SVGAGI. The CDR3 is 14 residues long. V was pared by 8 bases and J by 2 bases, with 7 bases of the junction left unmatched. CDR3 region: CASRPGTGTYEQYF. As DNA, the CDR3 is TGTGCCAGCCGTCCCGGGACAGGGACCTACGAGCAGTACTTC.

The chain is built from TRBV5-1 and TRBJ1-4; perhaps TRBD1 as D (6 bases). Deletions cut 1 base from V and 5 bases from J, with 9 bases between. Germline V CDR1 and CDR2: SGHRS, YFSETQ. CDR3 length: 14 amino acids. In nucleotides, the CDR3 is TGCGCCAGCAGCTTGACAGGGAGCAATGAAAAACTGTTTTTT. Translating gives CASSLTGSNEKLFF.

In DNA, the CDR3 is TGTGCCAGCAGTGAGGGACTGGATGAGCAGTTCTTC. It yields the protein CASSEGLDEQFF. This chain uses TRBV25-1 with TRBJ2-1; tentative D call: TRBD2 (6 bases). V was trimmed by 3 bases and J by 8 bases, leaving 8 bases between them. From germline, CDR1 is MGHDK and CDR2 SYGVNS. The CDR3 runs to 12 residues.

The chain has TRBV15 and TRBJ1-5; D is possibly TRBD1 (5 bases). Germline V gives CDR1 LNHNV, CDR2 YYDKDF (reference sequence). The CDR3 has 11 residues. With 0 bases removed from V and 16 bases from J, the gap between germline ends came to 10 bases. CDR3 loop: CATSRERGFHF. The DNA of the CDR3 is TGTGCCACCAGCAGAGAACGGGGGTTCCATTTT.

The chain joins TRBV5-1 to TRBJ2-3; 8 bases are a match to TRBD2. CDR1 and CDR2 (germline): SGHRS, YFSETQ. The V segment lost 10 bases and the J segment 0 bases; nucleotides outside the gene matches: 10. The CDR3 is 15 amino acids. The DNA of the CDR3 is TGCGCCTCCGCCACGGCTAGCGGGAGCACAGATACGCAGTATTTT. As protein: CASATASGSTDTQYF.

The chain carries TRBV5-1 and TRBJ1-3, with 8 bases that match TRBD1. This CDR3 spans 15 amino acids. In germline, CDR1 is SGHRS, CDR2 YFSETQ. V was clipped by 1 base and J by 2 bases; unmatched bases: 2. The CDR3 region is CASSLQGAPGNTIYF. The CDR3, as DNA: TGCGCCAGCAGCTTGCAGGGGGCACCTGGAAACACCATATATTTT.

The gene calls are TRBV29-1 and TRBJ2-1, with D hard to call. The CDR3 has 13 residues. The V gene's germline CDR1 is SQVTM and CDR2 ANQGSEA. The germline V and J ends were trimmed by 1 base and 3 bases, with 7 bases remaining between them. CDR3 DNA sequence: TGCAGCGTTGAAGCCCCCGGCTACAATGAGCAGTTCTTC. Translating it yields CSVEAPGYNEQFF.

V and J are TRBV29-1 and TRBJ1-3, with D maybe TRBD1 (6 bases). Germline CDR1 reads SQVTM; CDR2 reads ANQGSEA. Trimming cost V 6 bases and J 1 base, with 10 bases left between them. The CDR3 contains 13 residues. For the CDR3, the DNA is TGCAGCGTCTTTACAGGGTCTGGAAACACCATATATTTT. This gives the protein CSVFTGSGNTIYF.

This chain connects TRBV18 to TRBJ2-6; the match to TRBD1 covers 12 bases. Germline V lookup: CDR1 KGHSH, CDR2 LQKENI. V shed 1 base, J shed 0 bases, and the junction held 7 bases outside the gene matches. This CDR3 has 20 residues. CDR3 protein: CASSPRGTGGSSSGANVLTF. The CDR3 DNA reads as TGTGCCAGCTCACCACGCGGGACAGGGGGCTCCAGCTCTGGGGCCAACGTCCTGACTTTC.

J is TRBJ2-3 and V is TRBV29-1; D is perhaps TRBD2 (5 bases). The CDR3 length is 12 residues. Germline V lookup: CDR1 SQVTM, CDR2 ANQGSEA. The germline V and J ends were trimmed by 4 bases and 6 bases, with 11 bases remaining between them. The CDR3 here is CSVALVSDTQYF. CDR3 coding DNA: TGCAGCGTTGCACTAGTGAGCGATACGCAGTATTTT.

The chain uses TRBV2 and TRBJ1-2; D unresolved. V lost 6 bases and J lost 8, with 10 bases in between. Germline lookup yields CDR1 SNHLY and CDR2 FYNNEI. CDR3 length: 11 amino acids. The CDR3 nucleotides are TGTGCCAGCAGATGGGGAGGAGGCTACACCTTC. It translates to CASRWGGGYTF. Variable domain in full (rest from reference TRBV2 and TRBJ1-2): EPEVTQTPSHQVTQMGQEVILRCVPISNHLYFYWYRQILGQKVEFLVSFYNNEISEKSEIFDDQFSVERPDGSNFTLKIRSTKLEDSAMYFCASRWGGGYTFGSGTRLTVV.

The chain carries TRBV5-6 and TRBJ1-3; 11 positions agree with TRBD2. The assigned J gene may be wrong: the sequence end matches TRBJ2-2 better. The CDR3 has 16 amino acids. Germline V gene data show CDR1 as SGHDT and CDR2 as YYEEEE. Written as DNA, the CDR3 is TGTGCCAGCAGCTTGACTAGCGGGAGAACGTTGGGGGAGCTGTTTTTT. The encoded protein is CASSLTSGRTLGELFF.

This chain uses TRBV3-1 (or the pseudogene TRBV3-2) with TRBJ1-1, with D possibly TRBD1 on 5 matching bases. The CDR3 spans 14 residues. Trimming shortened V by 4 bases and J by 3 bases, and 12 bases separated the two germline ends. Germline V gives CDR1 LGHDT, CDR2 YNNKEL (reference sequence). The CDR3 protein is CASSRSGGDTEAFF. The CDR3 nucleotides are TGTGCCAGCAGCCGGTCGGGGGGGGACACTGAAGCTTTCTTT.

Only a few counts were recorded for this clone. The chain couples TRBV19 to TRBJ1-6, with D unclear. Germline V gene sequence: CDR1 LNHDA, CDR2 SQIVND (reference sequence). Trimming stripped 2 bases from V and 7 bases from J, with 6 bases between. This CDR3 region has 13 residues. For the CDR3, the DNA is TGTGCCAGTAGTATACTGTCGAATTCACCCCTCCACTTT. It yields the protein CASSILSNSPLHF.

The rearrangement uses TRBV11-2 and TRBJ2-1; 9 bases are a match to TRBD1. This CDR3 contains 13 residues. Trimming removed 3 bases from V and 8 bases from J; junction bases left unmatched: 2. Germline values: CDR1 SGHAT, CDR2 FQNNGV. CDR3 DNA: TGTGCCAGCAGCTTCGGGACAGGGCATGAGCAGTTCTTC. Residues: CASSFGTGHEQFF.